This is a list of T cell receptor beta chains from one sample in a study of shared clonotypes between healthy human individuals. Clones were sequenced by immunoSEQ multiplex PCR, and TCRdb holds only the in-frame ones, with some missing. The sample lists about 690,000 clones, about 90% occurring once. Sequenced material: memory CD8+ T cells from PBMCs. All receptors come from a man younger than 30 in good health. Some clones in this sample may be carry-over from other donors' samples. The CDR3 runs from the conserved cysteine through the conserved F or W. The order of the fields is V gene, D gene, J gene, clone size, CDR3 DNA, CDR3 protein. D genes are given only for firm matches. Size is stated for part of the rows, as once, few or many counts, or as a class when the clone is expanded.

TRBV28	TRBD1	TRBJ1-5	NA	TGTGCCAGCAGCAACAGGGGCTGGCAGCCCCAGCATTTT	CASSNRGWQPQHF
TRBV10-3	NA	TRBJ2-2	NA	TGTGCCATCAGTGAGGGCGGGGTGAACACCGGGGAGCTGTTTTTT	CAISEGGVNTGELFF
TRBV29-1	NA	TRBJ1-4	NA	TGCAGCGGGTTGGACTTAAATGAAAAACTGTTTTTT	CSGLDLNEKLFF
TRBV7-9	NA	TRBJ2-7	NA	TGTGCCAGCAGCTTAGTGTCTGTCTACGAGCAGTACTTC	CASSLVSVYEQYF
TRBV19	NA	TRBJ2-7	once	TGTGCCAGTAGTATAAGACCAGGGAGCTACGAGCAGTACTTC	CASSIRPGSYEQYF
TRBV21-1	NA	TRBJ1-3	NA	TGTGCCAGCAGCACAGTTTCTGGAAACACCATATATTTT	CASSTVSGNTIYF
TRBV9	NA	TRBJ2-2	few	TGTGCCAGCACCGACACAACCGGGGAGCTGTTTTTT	CASTDTTGELFF
TRBV7-9	NA	TRBJ1-2	NA	TGTGCCAGCAGCTTAGTCGACAGTAACTATGGCTACACCTTC	CASSLVDSNYGYTF
TRBV30	TRBD2	TRBJ2-1	NA	TGTGCCTGGATACATCTAGCGGGGGGAGACAATGAGCAGTTCTTC	CAWIHLAGGDNEQFF
TRBV5-1	NA	TRBJ2-7	NA	TGCGCCAGCAGCTTGAAATCCCGGCGGAGGGGGGTCGAGCAGTACTTC	CASSLKSRRRGVEQYF
TRBV7-8	NA	TRBJ2-5	NA	TGTGCCAGCAGCTTAAAAAGGTTTACCCAAGAGACCCAGTACTTC	CASSLKRFTQETQYF
TRBV28	NA	TRBJ1-1	NA	TGTGCCAGCAGTCCGACCCGGGGCACTGAAGCTTTCTTT	CASSPTRGTEAFF
TRBV28	NA	TRBJ1-2	NA	TGTGCCAGCAGGCCCCCCGGCGAGTTATTTGGCTACACCTTC	CASRPPGELFGYTF
TRBV4-1	TRBD1	TRBJ1-2	NA	TGCGCCAGCAGCCCGATCGGACAGGGCGGTTCGCGAGGCTACACCTTC	CASSPIGQGGSRGYTF
TRBV28	NA	TRBJ1-6	NA	TGTGCCAGCAGTTTTGTGGCGCAGGCCCTCCACTTT	CASSFVAQALHF
TRBV5-6	TRBD1	TRBJ2-1	NA	TGTGCCAGCAGCTTGGGAGAGTACAGGGGGTCCTACAATGAGCAGTTCTTC	CASSLGEYRGSYNEQFF
TRBV9	NA	TRBJ1-2	NA	TGTGCCAGCAGCGTGAGACAAGACGACTATGGCTACACCTTC	CASSVRQDDYGYTF